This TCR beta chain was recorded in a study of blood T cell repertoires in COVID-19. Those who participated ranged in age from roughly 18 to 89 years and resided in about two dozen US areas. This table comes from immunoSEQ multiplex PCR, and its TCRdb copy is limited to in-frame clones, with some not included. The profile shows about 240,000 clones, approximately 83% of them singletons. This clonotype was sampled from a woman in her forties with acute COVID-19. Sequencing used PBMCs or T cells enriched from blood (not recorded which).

CDR3 in DNA: TGTGCCAGCAGCAGTCCGGGACTATCCTACGAGCAGTACTTC. Translation: CASSSPGLSYEQYF. The V gene is TRBV14, the J gene TRBJ2-7; 7 positions match TRBD2. The V gene end was trimmed by 5 bases and the J gene end by 1 base; junction bases not matched to a gene: 5. The CDR3 consists of 14 residues. Germline V CDR1 and CDR2: SGHDN, FVKESK.